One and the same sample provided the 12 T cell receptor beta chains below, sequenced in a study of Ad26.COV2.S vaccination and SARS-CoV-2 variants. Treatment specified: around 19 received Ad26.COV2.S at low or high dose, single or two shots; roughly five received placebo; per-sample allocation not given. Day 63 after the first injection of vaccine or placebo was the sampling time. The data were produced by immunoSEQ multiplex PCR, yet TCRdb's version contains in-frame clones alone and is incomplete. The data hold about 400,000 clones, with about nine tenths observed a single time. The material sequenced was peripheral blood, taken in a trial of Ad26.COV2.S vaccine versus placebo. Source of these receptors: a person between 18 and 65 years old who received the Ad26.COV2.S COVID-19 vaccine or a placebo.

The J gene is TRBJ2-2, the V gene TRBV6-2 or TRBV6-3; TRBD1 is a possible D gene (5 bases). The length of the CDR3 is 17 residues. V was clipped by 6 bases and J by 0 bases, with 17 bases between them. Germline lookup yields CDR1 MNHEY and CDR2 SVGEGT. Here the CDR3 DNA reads TGTGCCAGCAGCCGCCAGGTGGCAGGGACGAACACCGGGGAGCTGTTTTTT. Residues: CASSRQVAGTNTGELFF.

CDR3 sequence reads: CAWRPTRREQYF. CDR3 DNA: TGTGCCTGGAGGCCGACTAGAAGGGAGCAGTACTTC. This sequence joins TRBV30 and TRBJ2-7, with a possible D match to TRBD2 (6 bases). Looked up from germline, CDR1 is GTSNPN and CDR2 is SVGIG (reference sequence). The length of the CDR3 is 12 residues. V lost 3 bases to trimming and J lost 7 bases, with 13 bases between them.

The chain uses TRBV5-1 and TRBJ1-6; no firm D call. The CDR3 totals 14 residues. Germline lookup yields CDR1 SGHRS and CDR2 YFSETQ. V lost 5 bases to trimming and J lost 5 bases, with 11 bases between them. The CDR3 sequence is CASRGLLHNSPLHF. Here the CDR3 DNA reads TGCGCCAGCAGAGGACTTCTTCATAATTCACCCCTCCACTTT.

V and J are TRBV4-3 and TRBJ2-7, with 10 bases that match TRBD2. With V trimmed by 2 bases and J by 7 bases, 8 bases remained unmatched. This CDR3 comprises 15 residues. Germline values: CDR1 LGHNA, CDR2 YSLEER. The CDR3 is CASSQLPSGRGEQYF. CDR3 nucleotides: TGCGCCAGCAGCCAACTTCCCAGCGGGAGGGGAGAGCAGTACTTC.

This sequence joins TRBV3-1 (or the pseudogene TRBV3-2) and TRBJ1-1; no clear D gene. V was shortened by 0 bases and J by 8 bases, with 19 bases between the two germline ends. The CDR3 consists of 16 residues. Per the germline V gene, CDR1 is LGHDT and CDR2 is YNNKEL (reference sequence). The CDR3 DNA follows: TGTGCCAGCAGCCAAGATTGGTCCCCAAATCGATGGGAAGCTTTCTTT. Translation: CASSQDWSPNRWEAFF.

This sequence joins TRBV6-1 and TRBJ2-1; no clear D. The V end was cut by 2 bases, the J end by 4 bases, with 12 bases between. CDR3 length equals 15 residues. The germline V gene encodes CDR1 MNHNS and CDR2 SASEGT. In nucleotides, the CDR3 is TGTGCCAGCAGTGAACTTAACGGAAGATACAATGAGCAGTTCTTC. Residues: CASSELNGRYNEQFF.

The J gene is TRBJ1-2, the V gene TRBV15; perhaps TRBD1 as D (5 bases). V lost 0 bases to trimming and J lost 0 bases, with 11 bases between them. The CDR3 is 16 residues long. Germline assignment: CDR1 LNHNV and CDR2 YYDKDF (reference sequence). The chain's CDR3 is CATSRDSAGSNYGYTF. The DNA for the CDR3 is TGTGCCACCAGCAGAGATTCGGCAGGGTCTAACTATGGCTACACCTTC.

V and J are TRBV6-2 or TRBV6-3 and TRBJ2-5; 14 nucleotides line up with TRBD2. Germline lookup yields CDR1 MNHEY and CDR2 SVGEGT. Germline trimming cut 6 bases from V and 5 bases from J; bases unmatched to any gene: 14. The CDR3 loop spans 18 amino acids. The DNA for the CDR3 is TGTGCCAGCAGCCCCTCCGGGACTAGCGGGAGTACCGAGGAGACCCAGTACTTC. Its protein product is CASSPSGTSGSTEETQYF.

CDR3 residues: CASSRSGQGYEQYF. The CDR3 DNA reads TGTGCCAGCAGCCGCTCGGGACAGGGCTACGAGCAGTACTTC. The chain employs TRBV3-1 (or the pseudogene TRBV3-2) and TRBJ2-7, with 9 nucleotides matching TRBD1. Germline V CDR1 and CDR2: LGHDT, YNNKEL (reference sequence). CDR3 size: 14 residues. J gave up 3 bases and V 4 bases, and 4 bases lay outside the gene matches.

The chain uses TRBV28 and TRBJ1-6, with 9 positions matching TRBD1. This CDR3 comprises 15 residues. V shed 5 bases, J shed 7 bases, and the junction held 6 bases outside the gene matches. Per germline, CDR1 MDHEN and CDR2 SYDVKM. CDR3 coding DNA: TGTGCCAGCAGTGCCTTACAGGGGGCGAATTCACCCCTCCACTTT. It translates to CASSALQGANSPLHF. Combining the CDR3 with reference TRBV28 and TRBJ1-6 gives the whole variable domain DVKVTQSSRYLVKRTGEKVFLECVQDMDHENMFWYRQDPGLGLRLIYFSYDVKMKEKGDIPEGYSVSREKKERFSLILESASTNQTSMYLCASSALQGANSPLHFGNGTRLTVT.

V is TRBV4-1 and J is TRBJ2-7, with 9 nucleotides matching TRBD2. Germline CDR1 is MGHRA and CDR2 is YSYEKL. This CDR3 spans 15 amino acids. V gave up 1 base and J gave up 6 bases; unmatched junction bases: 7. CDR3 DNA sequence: TGCGCCAGCAGCCAAGCGGGGACTAGCCTTCTCGAGCAGTACTTC. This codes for CASSQAGTSLLEQYF.

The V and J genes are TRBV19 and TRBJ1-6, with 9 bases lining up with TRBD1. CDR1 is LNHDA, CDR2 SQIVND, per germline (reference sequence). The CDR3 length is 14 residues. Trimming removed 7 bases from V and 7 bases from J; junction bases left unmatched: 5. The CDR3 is CASISGTGNSPLHF. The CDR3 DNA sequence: TGTGCCAGTATTTCCGGGACAGGGAATTCACCCCTCCACTTT.